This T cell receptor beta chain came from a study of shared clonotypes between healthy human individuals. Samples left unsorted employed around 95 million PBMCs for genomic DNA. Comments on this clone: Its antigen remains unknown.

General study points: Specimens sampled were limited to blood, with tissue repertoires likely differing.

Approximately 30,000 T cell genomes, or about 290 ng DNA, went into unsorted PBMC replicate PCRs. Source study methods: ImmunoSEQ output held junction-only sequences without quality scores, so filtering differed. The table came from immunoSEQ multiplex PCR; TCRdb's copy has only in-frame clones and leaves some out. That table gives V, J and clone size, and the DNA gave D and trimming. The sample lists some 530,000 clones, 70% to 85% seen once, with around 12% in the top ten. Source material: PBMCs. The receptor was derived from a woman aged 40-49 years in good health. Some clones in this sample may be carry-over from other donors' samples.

The CDR3 protein is CASNPTGDGGRWYF. The DNA of the CDR3 is TGTGCCAGTAACCCCACCGGGGACGGTGGCCGGTGGTACTTC. The chain uses TRBV19 and TRBJ2-7, with D perhaps TRBD1 or TRBD2 (5 bases each). The germline V gene has CDR1 LNHDA and CDR2 SQIVND (reference sequence). Trimming took off 7 bases at V and 12 bases at J, with 25 bases between the two ends. The CDR3 length is 14 residues.